This T cell receptor beta chain originates from a study of T-cell reconstitution after alpha-beta-depleted transplantation in children. TCRbeta library construction was performed incorporating unique molecular identifiers. MiXCR, run by TCRdb on the PCR reads, gives a single entry per CDR3 protein. The repertoire consists of 420,000 or so distinct CDR3 sequences, with around 9.9% occurring once and the leading ten covering roughly 5.5%. The CDR3 has 15 residues. The germline V gene has CDR1 MNHEY and CDR2 SMNVEV (reference sequence). V lost 5 bases to trimming and J lost 2 bases; unmatched junction nucleotides: 5.

This chain uses TRBV27 with TRBJ2-3; TRBD2 aligns across 9 bases. This TCR came from a human donor who donated a stem cell graft to a child with acute myeloid leukemia. The sample in question was PBMCs from the stem cell graft donor, obtained from the stem cell graft. DNA for the CDR3: TGTGCCAGCAGTCCCCTAGCGGGGAACACAGATACGCAGTATTTT. Amino acids: CASSPLAGNTDTQYF.